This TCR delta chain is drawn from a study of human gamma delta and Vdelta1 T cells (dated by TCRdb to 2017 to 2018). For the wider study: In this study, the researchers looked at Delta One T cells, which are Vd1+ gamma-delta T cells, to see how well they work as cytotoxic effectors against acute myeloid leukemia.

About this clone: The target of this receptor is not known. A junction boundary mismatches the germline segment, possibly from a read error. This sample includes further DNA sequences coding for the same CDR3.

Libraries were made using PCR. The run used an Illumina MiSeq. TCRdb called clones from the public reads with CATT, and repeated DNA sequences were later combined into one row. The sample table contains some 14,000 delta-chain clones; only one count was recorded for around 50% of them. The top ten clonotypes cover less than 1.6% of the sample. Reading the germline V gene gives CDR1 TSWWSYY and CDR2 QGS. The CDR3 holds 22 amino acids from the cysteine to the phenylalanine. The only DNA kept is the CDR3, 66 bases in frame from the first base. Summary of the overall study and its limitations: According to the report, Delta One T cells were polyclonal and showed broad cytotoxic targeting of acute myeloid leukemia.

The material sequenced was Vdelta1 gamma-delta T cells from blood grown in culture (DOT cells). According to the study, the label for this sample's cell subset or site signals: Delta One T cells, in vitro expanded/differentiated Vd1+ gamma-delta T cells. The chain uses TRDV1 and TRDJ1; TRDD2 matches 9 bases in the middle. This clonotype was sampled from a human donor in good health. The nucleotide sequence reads TGTGCTCTTGGGGAACTAAGCCTTCCTACCGGCTGGAGATCCTTGTACACCGACAAACTCATCTTT. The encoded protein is CALGELSLPTGWRSLYTDKLIF.